This T cell receptor beta chain was profiled in a study of cytomegalovirus exposure and HLA in healthy donors. Whole-study findings and limits: Confirmation in vitro established that a few CMV-associated chains were specific for CMV antigens. It was about 150 TCR beta chains that were listed as cytomegalovirus-associated.

For this clone: Its specificity is unknown.

The data were produced by immunoSEQ multiplex PCR, yet TCRdb's version contains in-frame clones alone and is incomplete. The sample contains 110,000 or so clones, around 86% of which appear only once. These donors were members of the approximately 110-subject validation cohort, a group separate from the approximately 670-subject first cohort. Trimming shortened V by 8 bases and J by 4 bases, and 14 bases separated the two germline ends. CDR3 size: 13 residues. In germline, CDR1 is SNHLY, CDR2 FYNNEI. The TCR originated in a man between 18 and 35 years old in good health and CMV-seronegative. This chain connects TRBV2 to TRBJ1-2; TRBD1 might be the D (5 bases). Material for sequencing was PBMCs. CDR3 nucleotides: TGTGCCAGCCAGGGCAGGGTGAGCTATGGCTACACCTTC. Protein: CASQGRVSYGYTF.